The TCR beta chain under discussion was sequenced for a study of CD8 T cells in ankylosing spondylitis. The sample holds many counts of this clonotype. The antigen is not known. Overall study findings and caveats: In ankylosing spondylitis patients, matched synovial fluid reportedly showed significant enrichment of disease-linked clones.

The CDR3 covers 14 residues. V was shortened by 2 bases and J by 7 bases, with 12 bases between the two germline ends. Germline V gene sequence: CDR1 SGHTA, CDR2 FQGNSA. MiXCR, applied by TCRdb to the 5' RACE reads, yields one record per CDR3 protein. Seen here are 200,000 to 300,000 distinct CDR3 sequences, about 30% observed once, and the top ten hold roughly 4%. The chain combines TRBV7-2 with TRBJ2-1; D not certain. The sample taken for sequencing was blood, either unsorted or a sorted T cell fraction (not recorded which). This sequence originates from a male donor with ankylosing spondylitis or in good health (not recorded which). The CDR3 nucleotides are TGTGCCAGCAGCTTATTGGCGAATGGGAATGAGCAGTTCTTC. Encoded protein: CASSLLANGNEQFF.